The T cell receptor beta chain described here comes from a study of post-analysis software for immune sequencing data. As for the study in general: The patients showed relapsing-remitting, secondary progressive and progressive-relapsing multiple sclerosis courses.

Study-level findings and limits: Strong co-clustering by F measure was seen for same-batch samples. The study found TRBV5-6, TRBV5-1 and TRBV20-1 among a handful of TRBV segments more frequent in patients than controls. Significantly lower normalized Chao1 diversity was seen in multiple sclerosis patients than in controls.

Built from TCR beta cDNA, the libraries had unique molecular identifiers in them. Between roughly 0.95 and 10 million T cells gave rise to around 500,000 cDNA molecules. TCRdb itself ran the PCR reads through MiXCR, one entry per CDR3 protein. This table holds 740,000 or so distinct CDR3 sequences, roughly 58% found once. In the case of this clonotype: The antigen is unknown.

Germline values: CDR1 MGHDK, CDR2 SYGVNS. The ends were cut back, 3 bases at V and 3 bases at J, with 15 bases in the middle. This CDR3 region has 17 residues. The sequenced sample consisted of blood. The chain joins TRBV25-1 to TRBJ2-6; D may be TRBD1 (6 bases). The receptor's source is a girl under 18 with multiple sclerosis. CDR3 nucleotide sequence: TGTGCCAGCAGTGACATAACAGGGAAGATTGGGGCCAACGTCCTGACTTTC. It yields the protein CASSDITGKIGANVLTF.